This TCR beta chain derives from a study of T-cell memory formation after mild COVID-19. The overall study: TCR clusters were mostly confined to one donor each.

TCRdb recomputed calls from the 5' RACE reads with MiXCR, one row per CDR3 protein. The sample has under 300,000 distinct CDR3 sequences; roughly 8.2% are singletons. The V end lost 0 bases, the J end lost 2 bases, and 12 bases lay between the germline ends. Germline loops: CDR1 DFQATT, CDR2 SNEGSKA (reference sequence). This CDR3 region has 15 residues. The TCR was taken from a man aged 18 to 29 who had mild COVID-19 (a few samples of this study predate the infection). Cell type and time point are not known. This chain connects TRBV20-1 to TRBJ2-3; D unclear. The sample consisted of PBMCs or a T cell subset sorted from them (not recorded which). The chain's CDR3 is CSARDRGRATDTQYF. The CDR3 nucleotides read TGCAGTGCTAGAGATAGAGGCCGGGCCACAGATACGCAGTATTTT.